The source of this TCR beta chain is a study of OX40 agonist ivuxolimab in advanced cancers. The wider study: Patient treatment consisted of intravenous ivuxolimab administration every 2 weeks at 0.01 to 10 mg/kg.

Method: immunoSEQ multiplex PCR; TCRdb's copy keeps in-frame clones and lacks some. The sample carries approximately 67,000 clones, about 89% recorded once. The V gene's germline CDR1 is SGHAT and CDR2 FQNNGV. The CDR3 is made up of 16 amino acids. V was trimmed by 1 base and J by 2 bases, leaving 15 bases between them. V and J are TRBV11-2 and TRBJ2-7; D is undetermined. Sequenced material: CD4+ or CD8+ T cells sorted from blood, taken in a trial of the OX40 agonist ivuxolimab. This receptor was obtained from an adult with an advanced solid tumor such as melanoma, head and neck, liver or kidney cancer. CDR3 in amino acids: CASSLGGWAETYEQYF. CDR3 in DNA: TGTGCCAGCAGCTTAGGGGGATGGGCAGAGACCTACGAGCAGTACTTC.